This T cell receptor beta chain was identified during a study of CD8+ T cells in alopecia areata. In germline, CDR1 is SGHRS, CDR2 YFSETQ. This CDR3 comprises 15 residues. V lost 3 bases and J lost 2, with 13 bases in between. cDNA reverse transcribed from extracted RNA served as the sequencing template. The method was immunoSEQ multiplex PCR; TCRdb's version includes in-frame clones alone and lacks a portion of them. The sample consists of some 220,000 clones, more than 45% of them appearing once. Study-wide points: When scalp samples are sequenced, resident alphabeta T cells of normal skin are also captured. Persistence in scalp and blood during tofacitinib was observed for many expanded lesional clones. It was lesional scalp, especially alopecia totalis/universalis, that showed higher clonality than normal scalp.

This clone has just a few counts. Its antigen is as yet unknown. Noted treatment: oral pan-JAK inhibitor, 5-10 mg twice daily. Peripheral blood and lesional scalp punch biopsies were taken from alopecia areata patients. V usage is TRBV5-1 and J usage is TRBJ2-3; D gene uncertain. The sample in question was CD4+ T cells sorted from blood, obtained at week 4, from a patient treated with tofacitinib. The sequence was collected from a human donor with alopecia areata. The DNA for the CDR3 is TGCGCCAGCAGCTCCTCCCCTACACACACAGATACGCAGTATTTT. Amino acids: CASSSSPTHTDTQYF.